This T cell receptor (beta chain) was sequenced during a study of T cell repertoires in cytomegalovirus infection. Study as a whole: Matching HLA type, along with CMV infection, was indicated by public TCR beta signatures.

This CDR3 has 14 amino acids. Trimming cost V 3 bases and J 5 bases, with 8 bases left between them. TCRdb processed the reads anew with MiXCR; each CDR3 protein has one entry. Among 640,000 or so distinct CDR3 sequences listed, roughly 30% were seen once. Concerning this clonotype: Its specificity is unknown.

The sequence was collected from a human donor in good health (CMV status not recorded). Some clones in this sample may be carry-over from other donors' samples. Here the sequenced sample was cultured PBMCs, taken from culture after CMV antigen stimulation. The chain couples TRBV12-3 or TRBV12-4 to TRBJ1-6; D remains ambiguous. This chain's CDR3 is CASSFGQDNSPLHF. Written as DNA, the CDR3 is TGTGCCAGCAGTTTCGGGCAAGATAATTCACCCCTCCACTTT.